These T cell receptor beta chains were read from a single sample in a study of beta chain features in type 1 diabetes. Assay used: immunoSEQ multiplex PCR; TCRdb lists only in-frame clones, some missing. The table lists 500,000 to 850,000 clones, more than 12% of them singletons. The sequenced material came from naive CD4+ T cells from blood. The receptors shown here come from a man between 18 and 35 years old with type 1 diabetes. Both conserved end residues are part of each CDR3. The order of the fields is D gene, clone size, V gene, CDR3 protein. The D gene is left open where the match is weak. Clone sizes are given selectively: once, few, many, or a class where the clone is expanded.

D gene: -; clone size: -; V gene: TRBV5-1; CDR3 protein: CASSPGNGANVLTF
D gene: TRBD1; clone size: few; V gene: TRBV29-1; CDR3 protein: CSAPGQGDTNEKLFF
D gene: -; clone size: -; V gene: TRBV11-2; CDR3 protein: CASSLSRSTDTQYF
D gene: -; clone size: -; V gene: TRBV5-4; CDR3 protein: CASGLFNEKLFF
D gene: TRBD2; clone size: -; V gene: TRBV4-2; CDR3 protein: CASSQGYQPRGGVETQYF
D gene: -; clone size: few; V gene: TRBV5-6; CDR3 protein: CASSPPRHPTASNEKLFF
D gene: -; clone size: -; V gene: TRBV23-1; CDR3 protein: CASRRRNTEAFF
D gene: -; clone size: -; V gene: TRBV7-3; CDR3 protein: CASSPDTTGANVLTF
D gene: TRBD2; clone size: -; V gene: TRBV29-1; CDR3 protein: CSGSGLATDTQYF
D gene: -; clone size: -; V gene: TRBV5-4; CDR3 protein: CASSLESGALNEQFF
D gene: -; clone size: -; V gene: TRBV6-5; CDR3 protein: CASSYGEDRGYTF
D gene: -; clone size: -; V gene: TRBV28; CDR3 protein: CASLQTGGKLFF
D gene: -; clone size: -; V gene: TRBV7-7; CDR3 protein: CASSLAAWGAGDEQFF
D gene: -; clone size: -; V gene: TRBV2; CDR3 protein: CASSERLDDTQYF